This T cell receptor (beta chain) was sequenced in a study of OX40 agonist ivuxolimab in advanced cancers. V lost 6 bases, J lost 5 bases, and 23 bases lay in between. CDR3 length: 17 amino acids. Germline CDR1 SGHAT, CDR2 FQNNGV. Profiled with immunoSEQ multiplex PCR; TCRdb holds only in-frame clones, not every one. Among roughly 50,000 clones, 80% to 95% were seen once, and the ten largest hold around 6.7%. This receptor was taken from an adult with an advanced solid tumor such as melanoma, head and neck, liver or kidney cancer. The sequenced sample was CD4+ or CD8+ T cells sorted from blood, obtained in a trial of the OX40 agonist ivuxolimab. The V call is TRBV11-2, the J call TRBJ2-1, with D possibly matching TRBD2 (6 bases). The CDR3 nucleotides are TGTGCCAGCAGACCCTATGACCCTAGCGAGGGTGACAATGAGCAGTTCTTC. Amino acid sequence: CASRPYDPSEGDNEQFF.